This T cell receptor beta chain was recorded in a study of T cells in Graves' hyperthyroidism and ophthalmopathy (dated by TCRdb to the late 2010s). About the investigation overall: Peripheral blood samples were taken at the time of initial diagnosis, prior to any treatment. To identify distinguishing TCR V-J signatures, a discovery cohort of about a hundred patients was used, comprising 43 with Graves' ophthalmopathy and some 60 with stable Graves' hyperthyroidism. An independent validation cohort of under 20 hyperthyroidism patients and approximately 15 patients who later progressed to ophthalmopathy tested prospective prediction of ophthalmopathy. The 75 to 100 discovery patients were divided at random into training and test sets in a 7:3 ratio. In addition, the study compared T-cell repertoires in thyroid tissue and in blood from five to seven Graves' hyperthyroidism patients. Following sampling, methimazole starting at 30 mg daily was given to hyperthyroidism patients, and high-dose intravenous methylprednisolone was given to ophthalmopathy patients. The paper reports TCR Vbeta CDR3 sequencing of 140 or so peripheral blood samples: approximately 43 ophthalmopathy, roughly 80 hyperthyroidism and around 17 progressor patients.

Amplification of TCR beta CDR3 regions was carried out from RNA transcripts. The TCR CDR3 was subjected to a first round of RT-PCR using the HTBI primer set and the Qiagen OneStep RT-PCR kit. Libraries were constructed in a second round of multiplex PCR, after which size selection and purification were performed. Sequencing of the libraries was done on an Illumina HiSeq2000 using paired-end 100 bp reads. Per the authors' processing: Raw data were processed with SOAPnuke, discarding reads with adapters, uncalled bases, mean Phred below 15, or no exact constant-primer or identifier match. High-quality paired reads were merged with COPE v1.2.5, and unique nucleotide sequences were defined as clonotypes. MiTCR v1.1 was used to align clonotypes to the IMGT TRBV, TRBD and TRBJ reference segments. Analysis was restricted to V-J combinations with a frequency above 0.0001, which covered 98% to 99.2% of repertoires. A TCS score was defined as the ratio of F50 (clonal expansion) to E x V (chaos), with BLOSUM62-based TCRdist applied between CDR3 peptides within each V-J. Welch's t-statistics and random forest reduced fewer than 600 V-J features to fewer than 15, which were used in a naive Bayes classifier (R e1071). TCRdb reworked the public reads: Q25 trimming with fastp, MiXCR clone assembly, productive beta chains retained. CDR3 protein duplicates are merged, each entry listing the most common genes and DNA. In this record, the V and J calls reflect TCRdb's handling and not the investigators' own analysis. This sample gives 370,000 or so distinct CDR3 sequences in total; approximately 15% of them show up just once. The top ten hold about a fifth of the sample.

The CDR3 spans 16 residues, from the cysteine through the phenylalanine. The read is trimmed to its CDR3 DNA, 48 bases read in frame from base 1. V is cut by 6 bases and J by 5 bases, and the space between the germline ends is 22 bases. Points the paper makes about the study in general: In cross-validation, a model built on a 13 V-J signature told ophthalmopathy apart from stable hyperthyroidism with roughly 87% sensitivity and about 81% specificity, and in testing the same model reached 80%/75%. During validation, the model predicted progression to ophthalmopathy a median of roughly six months ahead of onset, with around 71% sensitivity and less than 85% specificity. Most expanded thyroid clonotypes (frequency above 0.001) were also detected in blood, a finding suggesting that blood repertoires may reflect thyroid immune responses. No statistical method was used to set the sample size in advance, and investigators knew the group allocation.

Hyperthyroidism patients were aged 18 to 65 years and newly diagnosed, with disease duration of less than 2 months. Patients with uncontrolled infections, other autoimmune diseases, pregnancy or lactation were excluded. Diagnoses were based on clinical symptoms, serum thyroxine and TRAb, thyroid ultrasound and orbital computed tomography. Blood from progressor patients was drawn when they were first diagnosed with hyperthyroidism, before any ophthalmopathy symptoms appeared. Ficoll-Paque density gradient centrifugation was used to isolate PBMCs from about 10 ml of fresh peripheral blood. Progressor patients were first diagnosed with Graves' hyperthyroidism and then developed ophthalmopathy during follow-up. Total RNA was extracted using Trizol reagent, and RNA quality was assessed on an Agilent 2100 Bioanalyzer. This clonotype has a count of ten or more. The antigen this receptor binds is unknown. Per-nucleotide qualities are absent, and no much larger clonotype sits a single base away.

The source material was blood. The chain uses TRBV12-3 or TRBV12-4 and TRBJ1-2, with no reliable assignment of the D segment. The source of this sequence is a man under 40 with Graves' hyperthyroidism that later progressed to Graves' ophthalmopathy. The CDR3 in this case is CASSPQAFEWKYGYTF. The DNA sequence is given as TGTGCCAGCAGCCCTCAAGCATTCGAGTGGAAGTATGGCTACACCTTC.